The 2 T cell receptor beta chains below come from one sample, sequenced in a study of cytomegalovirus exposure and HLA in healthy donors. 13 Jbeta primers and 60 Vbeta primers were used for the PCR. Using immunoSEQ multiplex PCR, the repertoire was profiled, and TCRdb retains in-frame clones only, with some absent. The table has more than 90,000 clones, about 80% seen once. The sample taken for sequencing was PBMCs. Every receptor here comes from a woman aged 60-70 years in good health and CMV-seronegative.

This chain joins TRBV5-6 and TRBJ1-2; D unclear. CDR1 is SGHDT, CDR2 YYEEEE, per germline. The CDR3 extends over 14 amino acids. Between the trimmed V and J ends, which lost 4 bases and 5 bases, there was a span of 15 bases. CDR3 nucleotide sequence: TGTGCCAGCAGCCGCCGGCAGGCCCGATATGGCTACACCTTC. The encoded protein is CASSRRQARYGYTF. Full variable domain (rest looked up from reference TRBV5-6 and TRBJ1-2): DAGVTQSPTHLIKTRGQQVTLRCSPKSGHDTVSWYQQALGQGPQFIFQYYEEEERQRGNFPDRFSGHQFPNYSSELNVNALLLGDSALYLCASSRRQARYGYTFGSGTRLTVV.

J is TRBJ1-1 and V is TRBV19; possible D gene TRBD1, 6 bases. Germline V gene sequence: CDR1 LNHDA, CDR2 SQIVND (reference sequence). Trimming left V 9 bases short and J 1 base short, with 15 bases between. This CDR3 comprises 14 residues. The CDR3 sequence: CASGTPGQNTEAFF. The CDR3 nucleotides read TGTGCCAGCGGAACACCGGGACAGAACACTGAAGCTTTCTTT.